The source of this T cell receptor (beta chain) is a study of cytomegalovirus exposure and HLA in healthy donors. General observations from the study: Excluded: some indistinguishable V segments such as TRBV6-2 and TRBV6-3. Per a prior analysis, the majority of TCR beta V segments were productive roughly 87% or roughly 30% of the time.

Notes on this clone: The antigen is unknown.

60 Vbeta and 13 Jbeta primers were used in PCR. The table came from immunoSEQ multiplex PCR; TCRdb's copy has only in-frame clones and leaves some out. This table lists about 170,000 clones. CDR1 is GTSNPN, CDR2 SVGIG, per germline (reference sequence). The ends were cut back, 2 bases at V and 3 bases at J, with 10 bases in the middle. The CDR3 contains 13 residues. The chain employs TRBV30 and TRBJ1-1; perhaps TRBD1 as D (6 bases). Specimen: PBMCs. The receptor was derived from a woman aged 55-75 years in good health and CMV-seronegative. In nucleotides, the CDR3 is TGTGCCTGGAGTCAGGGGCATGACACTGAAGCTTTCTTT. It translates to CAWSQGHDTEAFF.